A single sample gave rise to the 25 T cell receptor beta chains below, sequenced in a study of regulatory T cells in long-lasting Graves disease. Both iRepertoire HTBI primers and Arm-PCR of CDR3 regions were used to build the TCR beta libraries. TCRdb re-analysed the multiplex PCR reads in MiXCR, keeping a single row per CDR3 protein. Among a few hundred thousand distinct CDR3 sequences listed, approximately 25% were seen once. Noted time point: persistent/refractory GD, antithyroid drugs over 5 years with positive TRAb. RNA from PBMCs was the source of the TCR library. The sample was peripheral blood mononuclear cells (PBMCs), taken when the disease was refractory, from a patient treated with antithyroid drugs. Receptors originate from a woman in her thirties or forties with Graves disease.

This clonotype was counted a few times. This chain joins TRBV20-1 and TRBJ1-1; D is ambiguous. Germline CDR1 reads DFQATT; CDR2 reads SNEGSKA (reference sequence). The CDR3 runs 11 residues. V lost 6 bases and J lost 7, with 12 bases in between. The CDR3 DNA follows: TGCAGTGCCCCTCGGACCCGTGAAGCTTTCTTT. Residues: CSAPRTREAFF.

CDR3 bases: TGTGCCAGCAGCTTAGGGTCATCGCCCCAGCATTTT. As protein: CASSLGSSPQHF. The V call is TRBV7-9, the J call TRBJ1-5; D not resolved. Germline CDR1 is SEHNR and CDR2 is FQNEAQ (reference sequence). The CDR3 is 12 residues long. V lost 1 base and J 9 bases, leaving 7 bases between the germline ends. The variable domain in full, with the rest retrieved from reference TRBV7-9 and TRBJ1-5, is DTGVSQNPRHKITKRGQNVTFRCDPISEHNRLYWYRQTLGQGPEFLTYFQNEAQLEKSRLLSDRFSAERPKGSFSTLEIQRTEQGDSAMYLCASSLGSSPQHFGDGTRLSIL.

Many counts were recorded for this clonotype. J is TRBJ1-5 and V is TRBV28; D unresolved. The CDR3 has 13 residues. The V gene's germline CDR1 is MDHEN and CDR2 SYDVKM. V was trimmed by 5 bases and J by 4 bases, leaving 9 bases between them. CDR3 in amino acids: CASSDPGNQPQHF. The DNA of the CDR3 is TGTGCCAGCAGTGATCCGGGTAATCAGCCCCAGCATTTT.

For this clonotype: A much larger clone is a single base away; this may be a read error. The genes are TRBV6-1 and TRBJ2-6; D might be TRBD1 (5 bases). The CDR3 totals 15 residues. Looked up from germline, CDR1 is MNHNS and CDR2 is SASEGT. V lost 6 bases and J lost 6, with 15 bases in between. CDR3 sequence (DNA): TGTGCCAGCAGGAAGACAGAAGCTGAGGCCAACGTCCTGACTTTC. Translating gives CASRKTEAEANVLTF.

In its sample, this clonotype was seen many times. The J gene is TRBJ2-7, the V gene TRBV6-1, with 8 bases matching TRBD1. The J segment lost 2 bases and the V segment lost 6 bases, leaving 15 bases of the junction unmatched. Germline V gene sequence: CDR1 MNHNS, CDR2 SASEGT. This CDR3 is built from 17 residues. The CDR3: CASSSKMWTGSTYEQYF. CDR3 coding DNA: TGTGCCAGCAGCAGTAAAATGTGGACAGGGAGCACCTACGAGCAGTACTTC.

This clonotype was seen a few times. This chain links TRBV20-1 with TRBJ1-5, with TRBD1 as a possible D gene (6 bases). The CDR3 has 15 amino acids. Germline loops: CDR1 DFQATT, CDR2 SNEGSKA (reference sequence). Trimming removed 7 bases from V and 2 bases from J, with 18 bases in between. DNA for the CDR3: TGCAGTGTCGTGATCAGGGGAAGTGGCAATCAGCCCCAGCATTTT. It specifies CSVVIRGSGNQPQHF.

On this clonotype itself: Being one base from a much bigger clone, this may be a read error. The V gene is TRBV28, the J gene TRBJ2-5; D possibly uses TRBD1 or TRBD2 (5 bases each). The germline CDR1 and CDR2 sequences are MDHEN and SYDVKM. This CDR3 comprises 17 residues. Trimming took 0 bases from V and 0 from J, leaving 14 bases between them. The CDR3 sequence is CASSLWGPEIHQETQYF. DNA of the CDR3: TGTGCCAGCAGTTTATGGGGACCGGAGATTCACCAAGAGACCCAGTACTTC.

Many counts were recorded for this clonotype. The rearrangement joins TRBV11-1 to TRBJ2-7, with D possibly being TRBD2 (5 bases). CDR1 is SGHAT and CDR2 is FQDESV in the germline V gene (reference sequence). This CDR3 has 15 amino acids. The V end was cut by 1 base, the J end by 3 bases, with 13 bases between. As DNA, the CDR3 is TGTGCCAGCAGCTTAGGAGTGGGAGCGCTCTACGAGCAGTACTTC. Translation: CASSLGVGALYEQYF.

In its sample, this clonotype was seen a few times. The chain carries TRBV4-2 and TRBJ2-7; the match to TRBD1 covers 9 bases. V shed 10 bases and J 2 bases; nucleotides not matched to a gene: 12. Germline loops: CDR1 LGHNA, CDR2 YNFKEQ. This CDR3 is 15 amino acids long. For the CDR3, the DNA is TGTGCCATCCGTGAAACGGACAGGGGACCCTACGAGCAGTACTTC. It encodes CAIRETDRGPYEQYF.

The table lists this clonotype with a count of one. Possible read error: a much larger clone is one base away. This chain uses TRBV10-2 with TRBJ2-5; TRBD2 matches at 8 bases. The CDR3 has 14 residues. The V gene's germline CDR1 is WSHSY and CDR2 SAAADI. Trimming removed 6 bases from V and 5 bases from J; junction bases left unmatched: 8. The CDR3 coding sequence is TGCGCCAGCAGGGGAGTAGCGGGAAGGGAGACCCAGTACTTC. This gives the protein CASRGVAGRETQYF.

This clonotype was counted between two and nine times. The V call is TRBV7-9, the J call TRBJ1-6, with 10 bases aligning to TRBD1. There are 14 residues in the CDR3. Germline trimming cut 4 bases from V and 10 bases from J; bases unmatched to any gene: 4. From germline, CDR1 is SEHNR and CDR2 FQNEAQ (reference sequence). The chain's CDR3 is CASSWDRGRSPLHF. CDR3 sequence (DNA): TGTGCCAGCAGCTGGGACAGGGGTCGGTCACCCCTCCACTTT.

This clonotype was counted between two and nine times. A much larger clone differs from this one at a single base, so this may be a read error. The chain joins TRBV2 to TRBJ1-6, with D possibly being TRBD1 (6 bases). The CDR3 extends over 12 amino acids. Trimming shortened V by 6 bases and J by 10 bases, and 10 bases separated the two germline ends. Germline V CDR1 and CDR2: SNHLY, FYNNEI. The DNA for the CDR3 is TGTGCCAGCAGGGGGGGCAGCTCACCCCTCCACTTT. This codes for CASRGGSSPLHF. The full variable domain, with the rest looked up from reference TRBV2 and TRBJ1-6, is EPEVTQTPSHQVTQMGQEVILRCVPISNHLYFYWYRQILGQKVEFLVSFYNNEISEKSEIFDDQFSVERPDGSNFTLKIRSTKLEDSAMYFCASRGGSSPLHFGNGTRLTVT.

The chain carries TRBV11-1 and TRBJ2-1, with D tentatively TRBD2 (6 bases). Trimming stripped 0 bases from V and 11 bases from J, with 23 bases between. The germline gives CDR1 SGHAT, CDR2 FQDESV (reference sequence). The CDR3 contains 17 residues. CDR3: CASSLAAPGVLDLKQFF. In DNA, the CDR3 is TGTGCCAGCAGCTTAGCGGCTCCGGGAGTATTAGATCTGAAGCAGTTCTTC.

This clonotype was seen more than once but under ten times. The chain joins TRBV19 to TRBJ2-7, with TRBD2 identical over 12 bases. V trimming: 3 bases; J trimming: 6 bases; junction bases outside the gene matches: 12. Germline V CDR1 and CDR2: LNHDA, SQIVND (reference sequence). The CDR3 spans 17 residues. Written as DNA, the CDR3 is TGTGCCAGTAGTATTCGGGCTAGCGGGAGGGCCCGTGGCGAGCAGTACTTC. It is translated as CASSIRASGRARGEQYF.

This clonotype was observed at least ten times. This chain links TRBV11-2 with TRBJ1-1; D not certain. The V end lost 0 bases, the J end lost 10 bases, and 15 bases lay between the germline ends. The germline V gene has CDR1 SGHAT and CDR2 FQNNGV. The CDR3 is made up of 14 amino acids. The CDR3 region has the DNA TGTGCCAGCAGCTTAGAGGTGGGAATATCTGGAGCTTTCTTT. Its translation is CASSLEVGISGAFF.

In this sample, this clonotype turned up a few times. The V gene is TRBV19, the J gene TRBJ1-5; 9 bases match TRBD1. The CDR3 length is 17 residues. CDR1 is LNHDA, CDR2 SQIVND, per germline (reference sequence). Trimming removed 7 bases from V and 4 bases from J; junction bases left unmatched: 14. The CDR3 protein is CASKSPPGTGPNQPQHF. CDR3 sequence (DNA): TGTGCCAGTAAATCTCCACCCGGGACAGGGCCGAATCAGCCCCAGCATTTT. The full variable domain, completed using reference TRBV19 and TRBJ1-5, is DGGITQSPKYLFRKEGQNVTLSCEQNLNHDAMYWYRQDPGQGLRLIYYSQIVNDFQKGDIAEGYSVSREKKESFPLTVTSAQKNPTAFYLCASKSPPGTGPNQPQHFGDGTRLSIL.

This clonotype was seen more than once but under ten times. The chain recombines TRBV20-1 with TRBJ2-2; 8 nucleotides match TRBD2. V lost 0 bases and J lost 6; bases outside the gene matches: 6. This CDR3 region has 15 residues. Per germline, CDR1 DFQATT and CDR2 SNEGSKA (reference sequence). The CDR3, as DNA: TGCAGTGCTAGAGACCCAGCGGGAGTCCCCGGGGAGCTGTTTTTT. Protein product: CSARDPAGVPGELFF.

The gene calls are TRBV2 and TRBJ2-1; 13 bases fit TRBD2. The CDR3 totals 16 residues. V dropped 6 bases and J dropped 9; count of bases not matched to a gene: 11. The germline V gene has CDR1 SNHLY and CDR2 FYNNEI. The CDR3 protein is CASSSGLAGEVGEQFF. For the CDR3, the DNA is TGTGCCAGCAGCTCCGGACTAGCGGGAGAGGTTGGTGAGCAGTTCTTC.

This clonotype was seen a few times. This CDR3 reads CASGLVGLGTAIHEQYF. The CDR3 nucleotides read TGTGCTAGTGGTTTGGTAGGTCTTGGGACAGCGATCCACGAGCAGTACTTC. This rearrangement joins TRBV12-5 to TRBJ2-7; 7 bases align to TRBD1. This CDR3 comprises 17 residues. CDR1 and CDR2 (germline): LGHNT, FRNRAP. V gave up 0 bases and J gave up 5 bases; unmatched junction bases: 13.

V gene TRBV6-5 combines with J gene TRBJ2-5; D gene ambiguous. V was clipped by 2 bases and J by 6 bases, with 16 bases between them. The CDR3 length is 15 residues. The germline CDR1 and CDR2 sequences are MNHEY and SVGAGI. The CDR3 protein is CASSYPRRPDQTQYF. DNA of the CDR3: TGTGCCAGCAGTTACCCTCGCAGGCCTGATCAGACCCAGTACTTC.

This clonotype was counted many times. The V and J genes are TRBV6-1 and TRBJ1-5; D remains ambiguous. Germline loops: CDR1 MNHNS, CDR2 SASEGT. Trimming cost V 6 bases and J 7 bases, with 13 bases left between them. The CDR3 has 13 amino acids. The CDR3 here is CASRDGVSQPQHF. CDR3 in DNA: TGTGCCAGCAGGGATGGTGTATCGCAGCCCCAGCATTTT.

This clonotype was observed at least ten times. The rearrangement uses TRBV19 and TRBJ2-7, with D hard to call. V was pared by 5 bases and J by 3 bases, with 8 bases between. The V gene's germline CDR1 is LNHDA and CDR2 SQIVND (reference sequence). This CDR3 comprises 12 residues. This chain's CDR3 is CASSDTVYEQYF. DNA for the CDR3: TGTGCCAGTAGTGACACCGTCTACGAGCAGTACTTC.

Comment on this clonotype: A read error may explain this, as a much larger clone is one base away. This chain connects TRBV7-2 to TRBJ2-7; D is undetermined. The germline V gene encodes CDR1 SGHTA and CDR2 FQGNSA. V lost 5 bases, J lost 3 bases, and 11 bases lay in between. CDR3 length: 13 amino acids. CDR3 loop: CASSLAYDYEQYF. The CDR3 DNA follows: TGTGCCAGCAGCCTTGCCTACGACTACGAGCAGTACTTC.

The gene calls are TRBV29-1 and TRBJ1-1; no clear D. Deletions cut 7 bases from V and 3 bases from J, with 12 bases between. Germline V lookup: CDR1 SQVTM, CDR2 ANQGSEA. The CDR3 sequence is 12 residues long. CDR3 region: CSATWAYTEAFF. The CDR3 DNA follows: TGCAGCGCTACTTGGGCCTACACTGAAGCTTTCTTT.

The J gene is TRBJ2-5, the V gene TRBV6-1; no reliable D call. Germline V gene lookup returns CDR1 MNHNS and CDR2 SASEGT. The length of the CDR3 is 13 residues. V was shortened by 6 bases and J by 1 base, with 9 bases between the two germline ends. The CDR3 nucleotides read TGTGCCAGCAGCCGAGACATCCAAGAGACCCAGTACTTC. It translates to CASSRDIQETQYF.